This TCR beta chain stems from a study of T cells after yellow fever vaccination (dated by TCRdb to the late 2010s). Regarding the research as a whole: Libraries from fractions with low cell numbers were prepared with the SMART-Seq v4 Ultra Low Input RNA kit. To track T-cell clones before and after primary and booster YFV17D yellow fever vaccination, bulk TCR alpha and beta repertoires were sequenced longitudinally. Two healthy male donors, one aged 18 to 30 and one aged 30 to 40 years, were included in the cohort. Bulk PBMC replicates and cell subsets were isolated from blood drawn at multiple timepoints before and after both primary and secondary immunization. What the work shows at the level of the full study, not this receptor alone: A small fraction of clonotypes showed up in both the CD4 and CD8 compartments, probably as a result of convergent recombination. Because only a couple of donors were included in the study, the extent to which the findings can be generalized is limited. Because abundant contaminating clonotypes from the bulk population could be contained in FACS-sorted repertoires, computational filtering was required. Compared with the primary T-cell response, the secondary T-cell response was weaker but faster, peaking on day 5 rather than day 15. Most clones expanded after primary vaccination (almost 97% of CD4 and 88% of CD8) were re-detected after the booster, suggesting that broad memory maintenance occurred.

Instrument used: Illumina NovaSeq 6000. TCR cDNA was synthesized by 5'RACE template switching, through which a universal primer site and unique molecular identifiers were introduced. Priming of cDNA synthesis was performed from both the TCR alpha and TCR beta constant segments. Library amplification involved two PCR steps, and the second step added sample barcodes and sequencing adapters. Sequencing of libraries was performed on Illumina HiSeq 2500 (2x100 bp) or NovaSeq (2x150 bp). As for how the authors treated the data: MIGEC handled demultiplexing of reads and collapsing into UMI consensus sequences, while MiXCR performed V(D)J alignment. Vaccine-responding clonotypes were defined with edgeR using replicate PBMC samples, requiring FDR below 0.01 and a log2 fold change above 5 up to day 15. Each bulk clonotype received a CD4 or CD8 identity based on whether the sequenced CD4 or CD8 repertoire contained that clonotype at higher abundance. TCRdb trimmed public reads at Q25 via fastp, called clones via MiXCR and kept in-frame beta chains. Rows are combined by CDR3 protein, so each entry shows the most common genes and DNA. V and J calls and clone size were set by TCRdb, not the authors. This sample comprises about 320,000 distinct CDR3 sequences, over 8.5% of them detected only once. The ten largest clonotypes hold under 4% of the sample.

In this sample, this clonotype turned up many times. Its antigen is still unknown. There are no base qualities to consult, and no much larger clone falls within one base. The CDR3 spans 15 residues, from the cysteine through the phenylalanine. Just CDR3 DNA is preserved here, 45 bases in frame from base 1. CDR1 MGHRA and CDR2 YSYEKL are derived from the germline V gene. Trimming removed 0 bases from V and 4 bases from J, leaving 12 bases between the germline ends. Interpreted using the paper, the treatment or condition label stands for: live attenuated yellow fever vaccine strain. PBMCs were isolated from peripheral blood using a standard Ficoll-Paque protocol. CD4 and CD8 T-cell fractions were isolated with Dynabeads CD4 and CD8 positive selection kits. TriZol was used to extract RNA from bulk PBMCs, from CD4 and CD8 fractions, and from dextramer-positive and dextramer-negative fractions.

Recombination joined TRBV4-1 with TRBJ1-2, and the D gene may be TRBD1, 6 bases matching. The origin of this receptor is a man between 18 and 29 years old who received the YFV17D yellow fever vaccine. Sequences were derived from CD4+ T cells sorted from PBMCs, sampled 45 days after the yellow fever booster vaccination. The sequenced DNA: TGCGCCAGCAGCCAAGATCGAGGACAGCCCTATGGCTACACCTTC. This sequence encodes CASSQDRGQPYGYTF.